This T cell receptor beta chain is drawn from a study of spatial heterogeneity in lung cancer (dated by TCRdb to between 2019 and 2020). The study in broad terms: Beta-chain transcripts were consistently detected in greater numbers than alpha-chain transcripts, which likely reflected higher beta-chain transcript abundance. TCR transcript counts in tumor regions correlated strongly with a T cell transcriptional module score from matched bulk RNA-seq. In the raw uncorrected reads, each unique combination of TCR and UMI appeared more than ten times on average. TCR alpha and beta repertoires were quantitatively compared across multiple tumor regions, matched nontumor lung and blood in non-small cell lung cancer. The study linked features of the TCR repertoire to counts of nonsynonymous mutations, which were determined by whole-exome sequencing of tumor tissue. Both alpha and beta chains were TCR-sequenced in 200 or so tumor regions, fewer than 80 matched nontumor lung samples and around 54 PBMC samples obtained at surgery.

In the paper's terms, the time point label means: sample taken at primary tumor resection. The donors were 65 to 85 patients from the lung TRACERx cohort who had early-stage, untreated non-small cell lung cancer. TCR sequencing used whole RNA extracted from tumor and nontumor lung tissue, or from cryopreserved PBMC samples, without cell sorting. Only patients with enough RNA available from two or more tumor regions were chosen for TCR sequencing. Before selection, tumor and adjacent nontumor lung specimens were reviewed by a lung pathologist. The CDR3 starts with the cysteine, ends with the phenylalanine, and has 13 residues. Of all the DNA, just the CDR3 is kept, 39 bases in frame from base 1. CDR1 and CDR2, looked up from the germline V gene (reference sequence), are SEHNR and FQNEAQ. The trim is 5 bases for V and 8 bases for J, with a gap of 13 bases between the germline ends. This clonotype is identified as medium-sized (0.01 to 0.1%). Its cognate antigen has yet to be identified. No much larger clone exists at a distance of one base, and base qualities are not known.

Library creation used 5' RACE. The sample was run on a NextSeq 500. To allow correction of PCR and sequencing errors, the TCR library protocol tagged every TCR cDNA molecule with a unique molecular identifier. The study's own analysis went as follows. Decombinator tools were used for TCR identification, UMI-based error correction and CDR3 extraction. Expanded TCRs were defined as those above a frequency of 2 per 1,000, corresponding to the top 1% of the tumor frequency distribution. Expanded tumor TCRs statistically deemed absent (corrected P<0.05) from at least one tumor region were classed as regional, and all other expanded tumor TCRs were classed as ubiquitous. Rényi diversity was computed with the R vegan package after subsampling each repertoire 100 times to 5,000 TCRs. CDR3 similarity networks were constructed using string-kernel similarity of amino acid triplets, with links drawn between CDR3s whose pairwise similarity was above 0.82. TCRdb's own reprocessing of the public reads used fastp at Q25 and MiXCR and kept productive beta chains. Rows are combined by CDR3 protein, so each entry shows the most common genes and DNA. For this entry, the V and J calls and clone size follow TCRdb and not the study's own pipeline. This sample holds thousands of distinct CDR3 sequences; more than 10% were observed only once. The ten largest clones capture about 60% of the sample.

On the study overall, not on this receptor specifically: Counts of ubiquitous and regional expanded TCRs correlated with counts of ubiquitous and regional nonsynonymous mutations, respectively. The tumor nonsynonymous mutation count correlated with the number of expanded intratumoral alpha and beta TCRs. Additional single-cell paired TCR alpha and beta sequencing was considered necessary to confirm, at a functional level, the hypothesis that regional TCRs recognize regional mutations. TCR-seq coverage of tumor T cells was estimated to be only 7% to 7.5% for alpha chains and about 13% for beta chains.

Recombination connected TRBV7-9 to TRBJ1-5, with TRBD1 perhaps the D gene, on 5 matching bases. Specimen: lung tumor tissue, collected at surgery. The sequence derives from a male donor with early-stage non-small cell lung cancer. For the CDR3, the sequence is CASSTGLKEPQHF. The sequenced DNA is TGTGCCAGCAGCACGGGACTAAAAGAGCCCCAGCATTTT.